The T cell receptor (beta chain) under discussion was sequenced for a study of OX40 agonist ivuxolimab in advanced cancers. V was pared by 6 bases and J by 4 bases, with 9 bases of the junction left unmatched. CDR1 is SGHDN, CDR2 FVKESK, per germline. This CDR3 has 15 residues. The table came from immunoSEQ multiplex PCR; TCRdb's copy has only in-frame clones and leaves some out. The table includes about 82,000 clones, around 93% detected once. The sample consisted of CD4+ or CD8+ T cells sorted from blood, taken in a trial of the OX40 agonist ivuxolimab. The receptor comes from an adult with an advanced solid tumor such as melanoma, head and neck, liver or kidney cancer. This chain connects TRBV14 to TRBJ2-5; TRBD1 aligns across 9 bases. The CDR3 bases are TGTGCCAGCAGTCTGACAGGGGGGGGATCAGAGACCCAGTACTTC. It codes for CASSLTGGGSETQYF.